This entry features one TCR beta chain sequence. What this receptor recognizes is not known. No qualities accompany the bases; no much larger clone lies one base away. Whole blood was collected in K2EDTA tubes by collaborating institutions according to the institutions' own protocols. For TCRbeta analysis, collaborator samples were shipped as frozen whole blood, as isolated PBMCs, or as DNA extracted from either sample type. TCRbeta CDR3 regions were amplified from genomic DNA using the immunoSEQ Assay, a bias-controlled multiplex PCR. Turning to the authors' computational methods: The number of nucleated cells in each sample was estimated from the amplification of reference gene primers within the assay. To quantify the absolute abundance of each unique TCRbeta CDR3 rearrangement, sequence reads were collapsed and filtered. For each sample, productive Simpson clonality was calculated by taking the square root of Simpson's diversity index across productive rearrangements. The immuneACCESS repertoire file appears here via TCRdb, limited to in-frame rearrangements. These files lack a portion of the clones; in checked studies, under half of the deficit traces to unresolved V genes, and the cause of the others is not known. V, J and clone size derive from that table, while D and trimming were established from the DNA sequence. The sample profile shows about 210,000 clones; around 80% of them were found once. The top ten constitute over 9.5% of the sample.

For CDR1 and CDR2, the germline V gene lists ENHRY and SYGVKD. Reading from cysteine to phenylalanine, the CDR3 counts 13 amino acids. The DNA shown is the 39-base CDR3, in frame from base 1. Relative to germline, V is 4 bases shorter and J is 5 bases shorter, with 11 bases between their ends. The data were taken from a study of blood T cell repertoires in COVID-19 (dated by TCRdb to 2020 to 2022). With respect to the entire study: The collaborator samples originated in the United States, Italy and Spain and spanned the acute and convalescent phases of COVID-19. The material from the prospective study consisted of cDNA or gDNA derived from T cells, B-cell-depleted T cells, or PBMCs. The samples were drawn from two sources: the first 160 participants of the ongoing ImmuneRACE study, and 1,254 subjects contributed by 6 global collaborators. The repertoires were made available in a free public database intended to serve as a resource for research on the immune response to SARS-CoV-2. Sample metadata almost always included a de-identified subject ID, COVID-19 status, age in years and sex. Deeply sampled blood TCRbeta repertoires from subjects exposed to, actively infected with, or recovered from COVID-19 were included in the dataset. Where HLA class I and class II types were available, the types were taken from metadata supplied by the sample provider, not from assay-based typing. What the study reported, not specific to this receptor: How much clinical and demographic metadata was included differed by source and by participant, and the metadata was provided uncurated.

The chain is encoded by TRBV10-3 joined to TRBJ2-5; TRBD1 is perhaps the D gene, given 5 matching bases. The source is a woman between 35 and 50 years old with acute or convalescent COVID-19. The sequencing sample was made of peripheral blood. At the DNA level, the sequence is TGTGCCATCAGTGGGCAGGGTCCGGAGACCCAGTACTTC. Translated, this is CAISGQGPETQYF.